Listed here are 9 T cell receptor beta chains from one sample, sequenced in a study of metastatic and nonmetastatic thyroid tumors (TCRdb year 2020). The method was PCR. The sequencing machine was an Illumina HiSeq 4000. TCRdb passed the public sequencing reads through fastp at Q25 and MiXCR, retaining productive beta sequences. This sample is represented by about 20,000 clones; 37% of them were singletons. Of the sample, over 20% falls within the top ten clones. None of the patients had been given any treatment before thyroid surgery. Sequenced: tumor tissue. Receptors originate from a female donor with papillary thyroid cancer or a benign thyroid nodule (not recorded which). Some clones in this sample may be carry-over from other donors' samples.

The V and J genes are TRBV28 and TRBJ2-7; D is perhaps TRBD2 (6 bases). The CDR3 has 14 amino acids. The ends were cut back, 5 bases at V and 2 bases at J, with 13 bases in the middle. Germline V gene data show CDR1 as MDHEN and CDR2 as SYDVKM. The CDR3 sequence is CASSRRDGTYEQYF. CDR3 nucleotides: TGTGCCAGCAGTCGGAGGGACGGGACCTACGAGCAGTACTTC.

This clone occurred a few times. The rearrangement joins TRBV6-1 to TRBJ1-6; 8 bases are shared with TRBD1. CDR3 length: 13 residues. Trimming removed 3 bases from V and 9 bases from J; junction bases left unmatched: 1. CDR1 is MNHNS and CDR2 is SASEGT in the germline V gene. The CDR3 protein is CASSDTGGSPLHF. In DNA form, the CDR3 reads TGTGCCAGCAGTGATACAGGGGGTTCACCCCTCCACTTT.

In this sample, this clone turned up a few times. CDR3 protein: CASSEVTGTGHYEQYF. The CDR3 region has the DNA TGTGCCAGCAGTGAAGTAACCGGGACGGGACACTACGAGCAGTACTTC. The chain joins TRBV6-1 to TRBJ2-7; possibly TRBD1 for D (6 bases). The ends were cut back, 1 base at V and 3 bases at J, with 16 bases in the middle. The CDR3 is 16 amino acids. The germline gives CDR1 MNHNS, CDR2 SASEGT.

CDR3 nucleotide sequence: TGCAGTGCCAGGGCTTTATCCTACGAGCAGTACTTC. It yields the protein CSARALSYEQYF. This chain connects TRBV20-1 to TRBJ2-7; D might be TRBD1 (5 bases). CDR3 length: 12 residues. The germline gives CDR1 DFQATT, CDR2 SNEGSKA (reference sequence). Trimming took off 6 bases at V and 1 base at J, with 10 bases between the two ends.

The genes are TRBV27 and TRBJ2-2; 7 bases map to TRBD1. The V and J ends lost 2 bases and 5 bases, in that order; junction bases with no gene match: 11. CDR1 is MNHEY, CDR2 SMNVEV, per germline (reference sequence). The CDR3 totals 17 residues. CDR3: CASSLSIDRADTGELFF. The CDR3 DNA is TGTGCCAGCAGTTTAAGTATAGACAGGGCGGATACCGGGGAGCTGTTTTTT.

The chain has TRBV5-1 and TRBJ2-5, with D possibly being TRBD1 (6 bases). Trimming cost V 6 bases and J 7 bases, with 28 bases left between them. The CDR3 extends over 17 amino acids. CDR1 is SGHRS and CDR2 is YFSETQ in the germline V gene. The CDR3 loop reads CASNKTPGHLEPGTQYF. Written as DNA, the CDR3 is TGCGCCAGCAACAAGACACCGGGACACCTAGAACCTGGGACCCAGTACTTC.

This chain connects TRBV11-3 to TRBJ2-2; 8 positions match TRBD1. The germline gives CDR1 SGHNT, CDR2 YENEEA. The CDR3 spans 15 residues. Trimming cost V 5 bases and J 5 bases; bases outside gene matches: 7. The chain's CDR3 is CASSMVQGGTGELFF. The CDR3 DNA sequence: TGTGCCAGCAGCATGGTACAGGGGGGAACCGGGGAGCTGTTTTTT.

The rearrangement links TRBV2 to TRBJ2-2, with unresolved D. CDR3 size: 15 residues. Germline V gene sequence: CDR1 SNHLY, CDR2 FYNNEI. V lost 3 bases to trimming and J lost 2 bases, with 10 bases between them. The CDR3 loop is CASSDIVDNTGELFF. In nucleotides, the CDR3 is TGTGCCAGCAGTGATATTGTGGATAACACCGGGGAGCTGTTTTTT.

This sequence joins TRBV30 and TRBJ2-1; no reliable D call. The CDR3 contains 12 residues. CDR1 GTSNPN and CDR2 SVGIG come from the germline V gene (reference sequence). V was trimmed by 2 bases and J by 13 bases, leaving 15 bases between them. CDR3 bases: TGTGCCTGGAGTTTTTTAAGTCGCTCCCAGTTCTTC. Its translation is CAWSFLSRSQFF.